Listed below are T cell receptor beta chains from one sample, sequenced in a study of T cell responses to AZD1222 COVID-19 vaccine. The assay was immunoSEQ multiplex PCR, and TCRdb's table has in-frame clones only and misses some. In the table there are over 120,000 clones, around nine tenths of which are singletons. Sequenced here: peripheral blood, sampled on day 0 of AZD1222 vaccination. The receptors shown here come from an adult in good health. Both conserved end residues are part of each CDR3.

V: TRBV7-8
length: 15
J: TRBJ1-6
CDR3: CASGPQGEYNSPLHF

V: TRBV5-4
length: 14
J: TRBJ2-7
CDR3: CASSLTSGTYEQYF

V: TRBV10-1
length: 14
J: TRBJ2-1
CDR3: CASSRLAVFNEQFF

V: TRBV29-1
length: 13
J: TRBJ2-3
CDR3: CSVELIPVDTQYF

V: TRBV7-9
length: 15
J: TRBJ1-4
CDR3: CASSLLTSRGEKLFF

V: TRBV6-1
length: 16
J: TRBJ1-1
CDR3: CASSDPRGWGHTEAFF

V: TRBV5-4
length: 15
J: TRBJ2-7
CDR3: CASSLRRVLSDEQYF

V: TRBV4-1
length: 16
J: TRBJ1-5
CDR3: CASSPYIGVSYQPQHF

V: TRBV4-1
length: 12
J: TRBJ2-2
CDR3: CASSQGTGELFF

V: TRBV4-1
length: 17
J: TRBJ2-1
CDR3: CASSQEGTRAGWDEQFF

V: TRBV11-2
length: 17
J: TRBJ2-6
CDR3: CASSFSQDKSGANVLTF

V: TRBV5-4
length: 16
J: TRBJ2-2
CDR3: CASSSSIGGNTGELFF

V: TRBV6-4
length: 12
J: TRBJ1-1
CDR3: CASRGLGTEAFF

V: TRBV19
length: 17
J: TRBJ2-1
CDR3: CASSSGQGQRTYNEQFF

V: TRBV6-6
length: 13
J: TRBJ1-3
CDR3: CASNVGSGNTIYF

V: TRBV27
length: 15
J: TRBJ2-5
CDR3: CASRPGRVIQETQYF

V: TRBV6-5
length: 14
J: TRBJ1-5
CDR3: CASRNTGGNQPQHF

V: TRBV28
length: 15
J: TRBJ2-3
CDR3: CASRQGLGSAATQYF

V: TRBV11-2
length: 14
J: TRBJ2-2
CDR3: CASRLAAGTGELFF

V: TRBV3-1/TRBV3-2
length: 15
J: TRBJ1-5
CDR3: CASSQGTGSFQPQHF

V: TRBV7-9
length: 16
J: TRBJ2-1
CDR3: CASRHVAGKQLIEQFF

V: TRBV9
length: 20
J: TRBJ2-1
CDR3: CASSPRSGTSGISAYNEQFF

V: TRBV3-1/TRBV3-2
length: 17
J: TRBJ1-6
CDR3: CASSHPRWQGYNSPLHF

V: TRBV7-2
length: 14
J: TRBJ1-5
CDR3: CASSLAYGNQPQHF

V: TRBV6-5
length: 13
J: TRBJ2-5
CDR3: CASSWTGMETQYF

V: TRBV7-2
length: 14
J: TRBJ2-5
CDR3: CASAPGTLQETQYF

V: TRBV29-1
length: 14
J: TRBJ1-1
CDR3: CSVEVSGRNTEAFF

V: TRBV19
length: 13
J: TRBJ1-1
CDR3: CASSIIGWTEAFF

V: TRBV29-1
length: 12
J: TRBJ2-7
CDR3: CSVLTDSYEQYF

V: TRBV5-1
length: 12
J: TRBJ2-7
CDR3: CASMDGTYEQYF

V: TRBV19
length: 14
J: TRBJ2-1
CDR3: CASTDINTYNEQFF

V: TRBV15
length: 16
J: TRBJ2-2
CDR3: CATSSGSAGRTGELFF

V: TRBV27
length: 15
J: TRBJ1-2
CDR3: CASWETGTVNYGYTF

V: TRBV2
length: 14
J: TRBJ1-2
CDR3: CASSERLTGYGYTF

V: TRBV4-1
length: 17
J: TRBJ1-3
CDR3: CASRSPGPAGSGNTIYF

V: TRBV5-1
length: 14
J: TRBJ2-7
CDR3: CASSIRTETYEQYF

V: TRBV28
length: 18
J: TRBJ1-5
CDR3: CASSFWSPGQIPDQPQHF

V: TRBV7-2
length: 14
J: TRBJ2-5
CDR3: CASSLDRGWETQYF

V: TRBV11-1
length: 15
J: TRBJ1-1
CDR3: CASSFRTGGRTEAFF

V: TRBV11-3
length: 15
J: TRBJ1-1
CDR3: CASSESDRGLDEAFF

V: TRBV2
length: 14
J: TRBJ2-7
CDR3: CASSVIESTYEQYF

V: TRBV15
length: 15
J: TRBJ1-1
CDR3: CATSRRGYGVTEAFF

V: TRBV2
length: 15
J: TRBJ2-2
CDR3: CASLPLGKSTGELFF

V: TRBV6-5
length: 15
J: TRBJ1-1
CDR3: CASSYFPGDDTEAFF

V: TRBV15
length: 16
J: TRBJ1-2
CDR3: CATSRVQGFGDYGYTF

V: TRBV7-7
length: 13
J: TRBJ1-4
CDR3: CASSYRTGEKLFF

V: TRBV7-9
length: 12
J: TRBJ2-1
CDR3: CASSTDWNEQFF

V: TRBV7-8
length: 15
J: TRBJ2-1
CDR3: CASSSRQGEYNEQFF

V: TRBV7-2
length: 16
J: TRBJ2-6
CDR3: CASSLAGTHGANVLTF

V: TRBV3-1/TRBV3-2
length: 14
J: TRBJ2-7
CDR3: CASSPFPGSYEQYF

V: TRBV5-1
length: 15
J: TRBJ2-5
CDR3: CASSYDIAGQETQYF

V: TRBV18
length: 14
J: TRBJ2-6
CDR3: CASSRESGANVLTF

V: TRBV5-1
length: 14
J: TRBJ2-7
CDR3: CASSPWTSGSEQYF

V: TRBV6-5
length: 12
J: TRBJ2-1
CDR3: CASLSGYNEQFF

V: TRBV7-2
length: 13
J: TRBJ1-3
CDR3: CASSTPPGNTIYF